This T cell receptor beta chain was observed in a study of blood T cells in healthy people across ages (dated by TCRdb to about 2015). As for the study more broadly: In model experiments, roughly one uniquely barcoded TCR beta cDNA molecule per two T cells was captured by template switching. Using deep sequencing normalized with unique cDNA molecular identifiers, the study measured how TCR beta repertoire diversity changes with age. Four age groups were formed from the donors: young (average approximately 15 years), middle-aged (approximately 40), aged (around 68) and long-lived (roughly 88). To avoid experimental bias, donors of different ages were spread randomly across the sequencing lanes. Using the same blood draw, the study looked at two additional independent replicas of 1 million unique cDNA reads for two donors, one aged 18 to 30 and the other aged 80 or older. Overall results and qualifications from the work: The long-lived group showed more naive CD4+ T cells, fewer expanded clones and increased TCR diversity than the aged group, suggesting age selection. Because donor CMV infection status was unknown, age-related changes in expanded clonotypes were potentially confounded. Observed TCR beta diversity correlated strongly with the percentage of naive T cells measured by flow cytometry. Estimates of total diversity from one million sequenced T cells were regarded as lower bounds and underestimates. Because profiling used bulk unsorted PBMCs, naive and antigen-experienced compartments could not be compared conclusively. Observed TCR beta diversity per million T cells fell roughly linearly with age, and a significant reduction was already apparent by age approximately 41.

Donors were 39 systemically healthy Caucasian individuals from Russia aged roughly 6 to 100 years. Roughly 9.5 milliliters of peripheral blood were drawn from each donor into EDTA-treated Vacutainer tubes. Ficoll-Paque density-gradient centrifugation was used to isolate PBMCs, with at least 6 million obtained per sample. Total RNA was extracted from PBMCs with Trizol reagent, with at least 5 micrograms obtained per sample. For every donor, an aliquot of PBMCs went through flow cytometry to measure the percentages of naive CD45RAhigh/CD27high T cells. Its CDR3 holds 16 amino acids, cysteine through phenylalanine. The sequence is cut down to CDR3 DNA, 48 bases in frame from base 1. CDR1 and CDR2 are drawn from the germline V gene (reference sequence): SGHAT, FQDESV. The method behind the library was 5' RACE. This sample was sequenced with an Illumina HiSeq 2500. The second PCR ran for about 6 to 12 cycles and used a J-beta primer mix along with a sample-barcoded 5' primer. A template-switch 5' adaptor carrying 12 random nucleotides introduced a unique molecular identifier onto each TCR beta cDNA molecule. Each sample yielded at least 2.5 million CDR3-containing paired-end reads. All of the RNA was converted into first-strand cDNA using the Mint cDNA synthesis kit, with a TRBC-specific oligonucleotide serving as the primer. All cDNA was treated with uracil-DNA glycosylase and then went through a first 18-cycle PCR with the universal primers M1SS and BC2_uni_R. The authors processed their data as follows. For normalization, 1 million high-quality reads were randomly selected from each sample, with every read carrying a distinct molecular identifier. Instead of being binned into consensus sequences, reads with shared molecular identifiers were discarded. MiTCR, set to a Q25 quality threshold and the strictest error-elimination algorithm, was used for CDR3 identification, clonotype clustering and error correction. A nonparametric unseen species model with Euler transformation was used to estimate lower-bound total TCR beta diversity. TCRdb reran the public reads through fastp at Q25 and MiXCR, keeping productive beta chains. Every distinct CDR3 protein forms one entry, paired with its most common genes and DNA. The V and J calls were determined by TCRdb, not by the authors. This sample is represented by around 1,500,000 distinct CDR3 sequences; approximately 42% of them were singletons. The ten largest account for 7% to 9.5% of the sample.

About this clonotype itself: The antigen it binds to is not known. No base-level quality is on record; no much larger clone is a single base apart.

The source of this sequence is a woman between 18 and 30 years old in good health. Sequencing input: blood. The rearranged chain carries TRBV11-1 and TRBJ2-5, with TRBD2 matching 10 junction bases. The J call may be faulty, since TRBJ2-7 better matches the DNA end. The CDR3 corresponds to CASSLDALAGASEQYF. DNA sequence: TGTGCCAGCAGCTTAGATGCGCTAGCGGGAGCGAGCGAGCAGTACTTC.